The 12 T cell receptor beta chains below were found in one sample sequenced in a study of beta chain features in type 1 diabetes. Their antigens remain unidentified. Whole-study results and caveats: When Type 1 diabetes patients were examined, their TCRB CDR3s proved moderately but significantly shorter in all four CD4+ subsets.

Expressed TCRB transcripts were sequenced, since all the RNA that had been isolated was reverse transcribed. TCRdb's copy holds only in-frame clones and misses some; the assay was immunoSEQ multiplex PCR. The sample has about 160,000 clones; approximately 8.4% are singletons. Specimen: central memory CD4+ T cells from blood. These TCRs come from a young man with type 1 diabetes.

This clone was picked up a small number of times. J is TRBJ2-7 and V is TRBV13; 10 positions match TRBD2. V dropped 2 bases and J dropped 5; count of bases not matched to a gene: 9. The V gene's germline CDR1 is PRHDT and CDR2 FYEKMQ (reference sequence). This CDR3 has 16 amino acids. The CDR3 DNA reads TGTGCCAGCAGCTTACGGCTAGCGGGGGTCTCTGACGAGCAGTACTTC. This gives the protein CASSLRLAGVSDEQYF. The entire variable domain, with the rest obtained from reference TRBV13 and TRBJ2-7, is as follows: AAGVIQSPRHLIKEKRETATLKCYPIPRHDTVYWYQQGPGQDPQFLISFYEKMQSDKGSIPDRFSAQQFSDYHSELNMSSLELGDSALYFCASSLRLAGVSDEQYFGPGTRLTVT.

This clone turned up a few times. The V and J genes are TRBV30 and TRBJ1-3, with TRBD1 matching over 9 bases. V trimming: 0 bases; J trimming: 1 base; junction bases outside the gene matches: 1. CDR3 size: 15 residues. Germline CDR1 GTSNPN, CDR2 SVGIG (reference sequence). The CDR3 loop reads CAWSVQGASGNTIYF. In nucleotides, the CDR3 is TGTGCCTGGAGTGTACAGGGGGCGTCTGGAAACACCATATATTTT.

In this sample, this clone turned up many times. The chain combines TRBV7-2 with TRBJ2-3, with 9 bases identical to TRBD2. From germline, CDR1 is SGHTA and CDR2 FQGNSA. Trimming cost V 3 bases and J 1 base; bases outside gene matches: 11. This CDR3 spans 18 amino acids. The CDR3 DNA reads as TGTGCCAGCAGCTTGTTCCAGCGGGGGGTGATCGGCACAGATACGCAGTATTTT. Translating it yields CASSLFQRGVIGTDTQYF.

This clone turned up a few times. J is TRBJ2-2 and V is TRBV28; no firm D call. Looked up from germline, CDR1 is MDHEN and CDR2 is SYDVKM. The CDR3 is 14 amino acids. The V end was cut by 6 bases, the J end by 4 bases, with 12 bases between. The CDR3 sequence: CASRGPTGTGELFF. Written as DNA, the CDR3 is TGTGCCAGCAGGGGTCCTACGGGCACCGGGGAGCTGTTTTTT. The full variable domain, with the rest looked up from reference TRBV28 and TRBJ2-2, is DVKVTQSSRYLVKRTGEKVFLECVQDMDHENMFWYRQDPGLGLRLIYFSYDVKMKEKGDIPEGYSVSREKKERFSLILESASTNQTSMYLCASRGPTGTGELFFGEGSRLTVL.

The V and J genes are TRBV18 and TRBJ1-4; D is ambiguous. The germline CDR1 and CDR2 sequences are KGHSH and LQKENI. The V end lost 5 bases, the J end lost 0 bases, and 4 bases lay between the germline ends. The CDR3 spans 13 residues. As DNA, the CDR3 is TGTGCCAGCTCAGTAGCAACTAATGAAAAACTGTTTTTT. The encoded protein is CASSVATNEKLFF.

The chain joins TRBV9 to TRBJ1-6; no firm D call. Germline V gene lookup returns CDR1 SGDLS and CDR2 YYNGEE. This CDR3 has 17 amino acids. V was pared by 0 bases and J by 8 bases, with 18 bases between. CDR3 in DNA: TGTGCCAGCAGCGTAGGACTGGCTAGCAACCAATATTCACCCCTCCACTTT. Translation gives CASSVGLASNQYSPLHF.

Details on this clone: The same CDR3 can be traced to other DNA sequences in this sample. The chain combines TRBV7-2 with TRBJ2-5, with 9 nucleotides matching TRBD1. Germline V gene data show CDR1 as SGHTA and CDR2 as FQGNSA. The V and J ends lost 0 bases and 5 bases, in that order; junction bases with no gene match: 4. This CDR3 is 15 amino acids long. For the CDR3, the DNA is TGTGCCAGCAGCTTAGCCGGACAGGGGTGGGAGACCCAGTACTTC. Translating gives CASSLAGQGWETQYF. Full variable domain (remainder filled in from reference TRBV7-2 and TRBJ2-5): GAGVSQSPSNKVTEKGKDVELRCDPISGHTALYWYRQSLGQGLEFLIYFQGNSAPDKSGLPSDRFSAERTGGSVSTLTIQRTQQEDSAVYLCASSLAGQGWETQYFGPGTRLLVL.

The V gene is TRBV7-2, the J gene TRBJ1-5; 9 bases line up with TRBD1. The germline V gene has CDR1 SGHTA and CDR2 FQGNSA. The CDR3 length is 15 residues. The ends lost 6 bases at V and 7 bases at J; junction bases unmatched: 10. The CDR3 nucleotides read TGTGCCAGCAGTCGTACACAGGGGGCTGGGCAGCCCCAGCATTTT. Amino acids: CASSRTQGAGQPQHF.

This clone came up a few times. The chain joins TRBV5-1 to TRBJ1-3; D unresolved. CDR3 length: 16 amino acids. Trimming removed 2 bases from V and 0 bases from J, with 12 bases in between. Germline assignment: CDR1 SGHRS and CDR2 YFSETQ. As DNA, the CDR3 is TGCGCCAGCAGCTTTGGAATCCGGGGCTCTGGAAACACCATATATTTT. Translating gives CASSFGIRGSGNTIYF.

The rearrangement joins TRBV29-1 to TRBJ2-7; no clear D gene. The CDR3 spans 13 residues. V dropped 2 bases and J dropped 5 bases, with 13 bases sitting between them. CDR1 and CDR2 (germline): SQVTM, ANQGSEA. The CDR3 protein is CSVEHPPSDEQYF. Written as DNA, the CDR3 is TGCAGCGTTGAACACCCCCCTAGTGACGAGCAGTACTTC.

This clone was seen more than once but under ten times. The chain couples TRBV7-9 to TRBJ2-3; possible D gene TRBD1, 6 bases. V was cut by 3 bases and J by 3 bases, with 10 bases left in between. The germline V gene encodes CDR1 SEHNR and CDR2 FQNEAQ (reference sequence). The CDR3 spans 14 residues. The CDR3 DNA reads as TGTGCCAGCAGCTTTCCAGGGGAGACAGATACGCAGTATTTT. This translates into CASSFPGETDTQYF.

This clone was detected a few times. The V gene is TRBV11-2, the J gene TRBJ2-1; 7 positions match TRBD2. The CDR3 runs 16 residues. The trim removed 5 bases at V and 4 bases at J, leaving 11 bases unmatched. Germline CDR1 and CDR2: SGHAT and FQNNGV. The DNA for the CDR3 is TGTGCCAGCAGCCCGGGGGGAGGACTGCCTTACAATGAGCAGTTCTTC. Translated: CASSPGGGLPYNEQFF.